These T cell receptor beta chains were read from a single sample in a study of control samples from healthy donors and cancer patients. Assay: immunoSEQ multiplex PCR; the TCRdb copy retains only in-frame clones and omits some. The data hold some 94,000 clones, with about 88% observed a single time. The sample comprised PBMCs. Receptors originate from a woman between 50 and 59 years old with colorectal cancer. Both conserved end residues are part of each CDR3. Fields, in order: clone size, D gene, J gene, CDR3 length, V gene, CDR3 protein, CDR3 DNA. The D gene is left open where the match is weak. The size of a clone is reported for some rows only, either as once, few or many, or as a class for expanded clones.

>once|.|TRBJ2-5|11|TRBV6-5
CASRRQETQYF
TGTGCCAGCAGACGCCAAGAGACCCAGTACTTC
>.|.|TRBJ1-1|14|TRBV5-6
CASSPGRRNTEAFF
TGTGCCAGCAGCCCAGGACGGAGAAACACTGAAGCTTTCTTT
>.|.|TRBJ2-3|12|TRBV12-3/TRBV12-4
CASSRDTQTQYF
TGTGCCAGCAGTCGGGACACTCAAACGCAGTATTTT
>.|.|TRBJ1-1|15|TRBV5-6
CASSRDGGPNTEAFF
TGTGCCAGCAGCCGAGACGGGGGGCCCAACACTGAAGCTTTCTTT
>.|.|TRBJ1-4|16|TRBV28
CASSSRTGSMGEKLFF
TGTGCCAGCTCCTCTCGCACCGGTTCCATGGGGGAAAAACTGTTTTTT
>.|.|TRBJ1-2|15|TRBV5-1
CASSLVVGFNYGYTF
TGCGCCAGCAGCTTGGTGGTAGGGTTTAACTATGGCTACACCTTC
>.|.|TRBJ2-6|16|TRBV27
CASSQLQGTGANVLTF
TGTGCCAGCAGTCAATTACAGGGAACTGGGGCCAACGTCCTGACTTTC
>.|.|TRBJ1-1|13|TRBV7-2
CASSFMLNTEAFF
TGTGCCAGCAGCTTTATGTTAAACACTGAAGCTTTCTTT
>.|.|TRBJ1-2|12|TRBV19
CASSQPPGGYTF
TGTGCCAGTAGCCAACCTCCAGGGGGCTACACCTTC
>.|TRBD1|TRBJ1-5|16|TRBV2
CASSGPGQGGSGPQHF
TGTGCCAGCAGTGGACCGGGACAGGGGGGCTCCGGGCCCCAGCATTTT
>once|.|TRBJ1-1|13|TRBV18
CASSGGADTEAFF
TGTGCCAGCTCAGGAGGGGCCGACACTGAAGCTTTCTTT
>once|TRBD1|TRBJ2-2|16|TRBV5-1
CASSLATGSGTGELFF
TGCGCCAGCAGCTTGGCGACAGGGTCCGGCACCGGGGAGCTGTTTTTT
>.|.|TRBJ1-1|15|TRBV6-5
CASHRIMTGNTEAFF
TGTGCCAGCCATCGGATAATGACTGGGAACACTGAAGCTTTCTTT
>.|.|TRBJ1-2|11|TRBV2
CASRSNYGYTF
TGTGCCAGCAGGAGTAACTATGGCTACACCTTC
>.|.|TRBJ1-2|14|TRBV7-9
CASSLAQTAYGYTF
TGTGCCAGCAGCTTAGCGCAGACAGCCTATGGCTACACCTTC
>.|.|TRBJ1-6|15|TRBV25-1
CASSESVTFNSPLHF
TGTGCCAGCAGTGAATCGGTGACTTTTAATTCACCCCTCCACTTT
>few|.|TRBJ1-2|12|TRBV4-3
CASSQDAYGYTF
TGCGCCAGCAGCCAAGATGCCTATGGCTACACCTTC
>.|.|TRBJ1-3|19|TRBV9
CASSVGTDQPYSSGNTIYF
TGTGCCAGCAGCGTAGGGACCGACCAGCCGTATAGCTCTGGAAACACCATATATTTT
>.|.|TRBJ1-1|15|TRBV6-1
CASSEARGGNTEAFF
TGTGCCAGCAGTGAAGCGCGGGGGGGGAACACTGAAGCTTTCTTT
>.|.|TRBJ1-1|19|TRBV4-3
CASSQEFRTALKGDTEAFF
TGCGCCAGCAGCCAAGAGTTCAGGACAGCCCTTAAGGGGGACACTGAAGCTTTCTTT